This T cell receptor (beta chain) derives from a study of molecular identifiers for immune sequencing clone quantification. Study-wide context: Naive CD8 RNA (around 20,000 or 99,000 cells) was divided into five aliquots, with four sequenced.

Sorting captured naive CD8 T cells as CD8+CD4-CCR7+CD45RA+. Germline V gives CDR1 LGHDT, CDR2 YNNKEL (reference sequence). The CDR3 loop spans 14 amino acids. This clonotype was seen a few times. Its target is not known. A single base separates this from a much larger clone, so it may be a read error. Study-level points and caveats: Sharing of a barcode by identical TCR molecules could cause highly expanded clone sizes to be underestimated.

Each CDR3 protein is one row after TCRdb ran MiXCR on the PCR reads. The sample includes 85,000 to 90,000 distinct CDR3 sequences, around a fifth of them seen just once. The source material was naive CD8+ T cells from blood, with Jurkat cell RNA spiked in. Subset noted: FACS-sorted CD8+CD4-CCR7+CD45RA+ naive T cells. The sequence came from a human donor in good health. Some libraries in this study had Jurkat cell RNA spiked in. V is TRBV3-1 and J is TRBJ1-1; tentative D call: TRBD1 (6 bases). Here the CDR3 DNA reads TGTACCAGCAGCCAAGATTCTAATTCGGGGGGCATGATCTTT. Translation: CTSSQDSNSGGMIF.